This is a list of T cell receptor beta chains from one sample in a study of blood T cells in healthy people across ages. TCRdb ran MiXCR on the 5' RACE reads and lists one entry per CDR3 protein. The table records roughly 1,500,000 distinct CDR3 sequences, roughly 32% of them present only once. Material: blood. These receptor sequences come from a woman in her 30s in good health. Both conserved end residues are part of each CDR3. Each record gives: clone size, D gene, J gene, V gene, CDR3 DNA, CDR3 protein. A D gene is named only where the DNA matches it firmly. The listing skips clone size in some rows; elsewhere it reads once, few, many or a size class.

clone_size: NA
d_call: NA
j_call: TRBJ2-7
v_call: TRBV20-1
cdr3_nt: TGCAGTGCTAGACCGGGTCAGGATTCTCCCTACGAGCAGTACTTC
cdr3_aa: CSARPGQDSPYEQYF

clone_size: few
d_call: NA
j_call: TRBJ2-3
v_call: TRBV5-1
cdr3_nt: TGCGCCAGCAGCTTGGGGGCGCCTCGGGATACGCAGTATTTT
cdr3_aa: CASSLGAPRDTQYF

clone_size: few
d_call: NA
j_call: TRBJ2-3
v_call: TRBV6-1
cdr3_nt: TGTGCCAGCAGTCCCCCGGGACGGTACACAGATACGCAGTATTTT
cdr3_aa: CASSPPGRYTDTQYF

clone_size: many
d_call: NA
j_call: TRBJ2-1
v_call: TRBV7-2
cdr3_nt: TGTGCCAGCAGCTTTAGGGTCATCGGTGAGCAGTTCTTC
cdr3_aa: CASSFRVIGEQFF

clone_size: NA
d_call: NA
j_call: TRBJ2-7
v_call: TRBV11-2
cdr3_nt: TGTGCCAGCAGCCCTCTGACAGGATGGGCCTACGAGCAGTACTTC
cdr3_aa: CASSPLTGWAYEQYF

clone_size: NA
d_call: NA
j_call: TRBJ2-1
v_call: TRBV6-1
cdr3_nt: TGTGCCAGCACCCGGTTGGGCAGGTTCGGCTACAATGAGCAGTTCTTC
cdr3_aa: CASTRLGRFGYNEQFF

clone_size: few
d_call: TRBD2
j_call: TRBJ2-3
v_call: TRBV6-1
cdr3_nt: TGTGCCAGCTCCCCGGAACGGGGGGGGTTATATACGCAGTATTTT
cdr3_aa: CASSPERGGLYTQYF

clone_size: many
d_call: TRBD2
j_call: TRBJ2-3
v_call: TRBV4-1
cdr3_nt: TGCGCCAGCAGCCTTAGGACTAGCGGGAGTGTTACAGATACGCAGTATTTT
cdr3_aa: CASSLRTSGSVTDTQYF

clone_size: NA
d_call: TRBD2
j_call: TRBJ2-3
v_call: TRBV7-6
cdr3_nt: TGTGCCAGCAGCTTAGGACTAGCGGGGCGGCGGGATACGCAGTATTTT
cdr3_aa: CASSLGLAGRRDTQYF

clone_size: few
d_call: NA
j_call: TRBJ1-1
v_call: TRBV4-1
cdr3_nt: TGCGCCAGCAGCCAAGATAGGATAGGGGGAGCTTTCTTT
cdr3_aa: CASSQDRIGGAFF

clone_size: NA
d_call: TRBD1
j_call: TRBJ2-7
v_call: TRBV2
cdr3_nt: TGTGCCAGCAGTGAAGAGGGGGCGGCCTACGAGCAGTACTTC
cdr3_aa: CASSEEGAAYEQYF

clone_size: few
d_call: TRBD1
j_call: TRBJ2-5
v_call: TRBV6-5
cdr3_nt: TGTGCCAGCAGCAGGGACAGGGAACAGACCCAGTACTTC
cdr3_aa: CASSRDREQTQYF